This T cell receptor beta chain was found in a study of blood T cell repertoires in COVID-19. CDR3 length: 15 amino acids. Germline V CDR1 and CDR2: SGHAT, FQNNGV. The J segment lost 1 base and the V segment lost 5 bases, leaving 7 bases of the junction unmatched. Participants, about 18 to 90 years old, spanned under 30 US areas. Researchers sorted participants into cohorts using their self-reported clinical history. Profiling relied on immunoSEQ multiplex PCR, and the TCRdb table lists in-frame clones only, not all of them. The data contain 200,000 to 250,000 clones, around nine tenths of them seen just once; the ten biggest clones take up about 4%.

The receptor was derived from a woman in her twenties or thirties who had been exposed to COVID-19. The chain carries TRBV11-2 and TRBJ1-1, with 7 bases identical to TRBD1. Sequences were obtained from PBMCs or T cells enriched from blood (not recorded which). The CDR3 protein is CASSLQGFGNTEAFF. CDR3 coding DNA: TGTGCCAGCAGCCTACAGGGGTTTGGGAACACTGAAGCTTTCTTT. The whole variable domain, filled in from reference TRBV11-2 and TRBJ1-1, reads EAGVAQSPRYKIIEKRQSVAFWCNPISGHATLYWYQQILGQGPKLLIQFQNNGVVDDSQLPKDRFSAERLKGVDSTLKIQPAKLEDSAVYLCASSLQGFGNTEAFFGQGTRLTVV.